This T cell receptor (beta chain) was identified during a study of shared clonotypes between healthy human individuals (TCRdb year 2020). Describing the broader study: The cohort included a few men and a couple of women between 18 and 49 years of age. The study deeply sequenced blood TCR repertoires of five healthy adults to estimate repertoire size and the extent of clonotype sharing between individuals. Each donor's leukapheresis produced roughly between roughly 0.85 and 9.5 billion PBMCs. To increase sequencing depth and limit assay-specific biases, different laboratories used diverse techniques to prepare libraries and sequence TCR repertoires. Per donor, three plates each were used for CD4 naive and CD4 memory, two for CD8 naive, and one for CD8 memory.

Using the deep immunoSEQ assay, multiplex PCR amplified TCR CDR3 regions from genomic DNA. Extracted genomic DNA from each cell subset was spread evenly across all wells of several immunoSEQ 96-well plates, with each plate serving as a replicate. For sorted subsets, about 200 ng genomic DNA, equal to some 28,000 T cell genomes, was loaded into each replicate PCR. Purified libraries were quantified with a Qubit 3.0 fluorometer, sized on a Bioanalyzer 2100, and re-quantified with the KAPA Library Quantification kit. A separate single-read 150-cycle Illumina NextSeq 550 flow cell was used to sequence each immunoSEQ 96-well plate. The study's processing was this. Because the immunoSEQ output included only junctional sequences and no quality scores, the filtering could not be the same as the filtering used for full-length reads. To assign V/J genes and CDR3, sequences were annotated against IMGT germline references using PyIR, a Python wrapper for IgBLAST v1.9. Reads were filtered out if the reads had weak V/J assignments (E-value above 1e-6), no CDR3, stop codons, out-of-frame junctions, or ambiguous translated residues. V3J clonotypes were defined as sequences sharing the same inferred V gene, J gene, and CDR3 amino acid sequence. To compute the percentage overlap between repertoires, the number of shared unique clonotypes was divided by the size of the smaller repertoire. Three approaches were used to assess repertoire richness: RTK rarefaction, the Chao1 estimator, and Recon v2.1 estimates of unobserved clonotypes. For all TCRbeta clonotypes obtained by the gDNA method from several donors, generation probabilities were computed with OLGA. Not all clones reach the TCRdb copy of this immuneACCESS table, which keeps in-frame sequences only. Checked studies attribute under half of the gap to unresolved V genes and leave the rest unexplained. For V, J and clone size, that table is used; D and trimming come from the DNA. This sample gives 2 million to 3 million clones in total; approximately 94% of them show up just once. 0.35% to 0.45% of the sample is held by the ten biggest clonotypes.

Concerning this clone itself: Its antigen remains undetermined. Base qualities were left out, and no much larger clone turns up one base away.

The donors were healthy, HIV-negative adults with no recently reported acute infections or vaccinations. Every donor was a Caucasian adult residing in Nashville, Tennessee, USA. CD4+ T cells were enriched by magnetic negative selection, after which naive cells were positively selected on CD45RA and the negative fraction was taken as the memory subset. Blood was obtained by leukapheresis, after which PBMCs were separated by Ficoll-Histopaque density gradient centrifugation and cryopreserved in liquid nitrogen vapor phase. Analytical flow cytometry was used to check the purity and quantity of each magnetically sorted T cell population. From each sorted fraction, genomic DNA was isolated and quantified by UV absorbance on a Nanodrop 2000c. The paper as a whole reports these results and caveats: Pairwise subsampling indicated that sequencing depth was expected to affect the degree of clonotype sharing among donors. Compared with non-shared clonotypes, the clonotypes found in all four sorted-subset donors had higher generation probabilities. Because the study included a small number of donors, the genetic and exposure-history diversity represented was limited. When several donors were compared, the shared fraction of clonotypes was about 5% for naive CD4, around 3.6% for naive CD8, 2% to 2.5% for memory CD4, and under 0.5% for memory CD8. Incomplete sequencing was indicated by rarefaction of sorted-subset datasets, despite the large sequencing depth. Estimated clonotype richness was generally larger for naive than for memory subsets. Sampling was restricted to blood, and TCR repertoires in tissue are likely to differ from TCR repertoires in blood.

Sequencing was done on a sample of naive CD4+ T cells from PBMCs. Interpreted using the paper, the cell subset or site label stands for: CD45RA+ positively selected. The TCR originated in a man younger than 35 in good health. Some clones in this sample may be carry-over from other donors' samples.

The nucleotide sequence reads as follows: TGTGCCAGCACCTCCGGGACTCTAAACACCGGGGAGCTGTTTTTT. It is translated as CASTSGTLNTGELFF. The receptor chain draws on TRBV28 and TRBJ2-2, with TRBD2 perhaps the D gene, on 6 matching bases. CDR1 is given as MDHEN and CDR2 as SYDVKM, both from the germline V gene. The trim is 7 bases for V and 2 bases for J, with a gap of 14 bases between the germline ends. From the cysteine up to the phenylalanine, the CDR3 has a length of 15 residues. Only the CDR3 part of the read is kept: 45 bases, read in frame from the first base.